Sequencing of this T cell receptor (beta chain) was carried out in a study of blood T cell repertoires in COVID-19. Turning to the study itself: COVID-19 samples from acute and convalescent phases originated in the United States, Italy and Spain. Sources were T cells, B-cell-depleted T cells, or PBMCs; the material itself was cDNA or gDNA.

During active infection, Seattle patients enrolled and were then monitored through disease. CDR3 length: 18 residues. Germline V gene data show CDR1 as SGHVS and CDR2 as FQNEAQ. V gave up 4 bases and J gave up 4 bases; unmatched junction bases: 10. As processed by the authors: Quantification of nucleated cells was approximated via reference gene primer amplification. TCRdb's copy holds only in-frame clones and misses some; the assay was immunoSEQ multiplex PCR. The V and J calls and clone size were taken over from that table, and D and trimming were inferred from the DNA. The data contain roughly 320,000 clones, 80% to 90% of them singletons.

Sequencing was done on a sample of peripheral blood. This sequence joins TRBV7-8 and TRBJ2-3; TRBD2 aligns across 14 bases. The sequence came from a woman aged 50 to 60 with COVID-19, enrolled during active disease. For the CDR3, the DNA is TGTGCCAGCAGCTCTCCCGGGACTAGCGGGAGCGTTTCAGATACGCAGTATTTT. Protein sequence: CASSSPGTSGSVSDTQYF. Complete variable domain (other parts from reference TRBV7-8 and TRBJ2-3): GAGVSQSPRYKVAKRGQDVALRCDPISGHVSLFWYQQALGQGPEFLTYFQNEAQLDKSGLPSDRFFAERPEGSVSTLKIQRTQQEDSAVYLCASSSPGTSGSVSDTQYFGPGTRLTVL.